The clone carrying this T cell receptor beta chain came up many times. The CDR3 has 15 amino acids. J was trimmed by 0 bases and V by 0 bases; bases with no gene match: 2. CDR1 is KGHSH and CDR2 is LQKENI in the germline V gene. These data come from a study of early T cells in non-severe SARS-CoV-2 infection. TCRdb reprocessed the 5' RACE reads via MiXCR and lists one record per CDR3 protein. The sample carries 25,000 to 35,000 distinct CDR3 sequences, about 5.1% recorded once. The sequence was collected from an adult who was a healthcare worker with PCR-confirmed SARS-CoV-2 infection or an uninfected control (not recorded which). The specimen sequenced was whole blood. The genes are TRBV18 and TRBJ2-7; the match to TRBD2 covers 7 bases. CDR3 nucleotides: TGTGCCAGCTCACCACCGGGAGGGACCTCCTACGAGCAGTACTTC. Amino acid sequence: CASSPPGGTSYEQYF.